This T cell receptor (beta chain) was recorded in a study of beta chain features in type 1 diabetes. Study at large: Age, gender, cell numbers and subset yield matched between patients and controls. Study observations and caveats: Type 1 diabetes patients showed fewer insertions and more deletions at VDJ junctions.

Staining for CD45RO/CCR7/CD25/CD127/CD95/CD27 allowed sorting of CD4+ naive, central memory, regulatory and stem cell-like memory cells. The ends lost 3 bases at V and 5 bases at J; junction bases unmatched: 4. The CDR3 is made up of 15 amino acids. Germline V gene sequence: CDR1 MDHEN, CDR2 SYDVKM. The table lists this clone with a few counts. What it recognizes is unknown. Sequencing targeted expressed TCRB transcripts, as all isolated RNA had been reverse transcribed. This table comes from immunoSEQ multiplex PCR, and its TCRdb copy is limited to in-frame clones, with some not included. The sample includes 620,000 or so clones, around a sixth of them seen just once.

This clonotype was sampled from a man aged 18 to 30 in good health. Sample: naive CD4+ T cells from blood. The chain combines TRBV28 with TRBJ2-1; TRBD1 matches at 10 bases. The CDR3 coding sequence is TGTGCCAGCAGTTTTATGGGACAGGGGAACAATGAGCAGTTCTTC. This translates into CASSFMGQGNNEQFF.